The rows below give T cell receptor beta chains drawn from one sample of a study of T cell changes during pregnancy in multiple sclerosis. This table comes from immunoSEQ multiplex PCR, and its TCRdb copy is limited to in-frame clones, with some not included. The sample has around 110,000 clones, less than 95% seen once. Sequencing used peripheral blood, obtained before pregnancy. These receptors all come from a female donor with multiple sclerosis, enrolled in a pregnancy study. Each CDR3 is given with its conserved first and last residue. A D gene is named only where the DNA matches it firmly. Some rows have no size entry. The others give once, few or many, or a class for an expanded clone.

V: TRBV19
size: -
D: TRBD1
J: TRBJ1-1
CDR3: CASSIGDRGPEAFF
DNA: TGTGCCAGTAGTATAGGGGACAGGGGACCTGAAGCTTTCTTT

V: TRBV11-3
size: -
D: TRBD1
J: TRBJ2-7
CDR3: CASSLEQGASEQYF
DNA: TGTGCCAGCAGCTTAGAACAGGGGGCTTCCGAGCAGTACTTC

V: TRBV11-2
size: once
D: TRBD2
J: TRBJ2-7
CDR3: CASSLVSSGRSEQYF
DNA: TGTGCCAGCAGCTTAGTTTCTAGCGGGAGATCGGAGCAGTACTTC

V: TRBV4-1
size: -
D: -
J: TRBJ2-3
CDR3: CASSQDWGLTDTQYF
DNA: TGCGCCAGCAGCCAAGATTGGGGGCTCACAGATACGCAGTATTTT

V: TRBV10-3
size: -
D: TRBD1
J: TRBJ2-1
CDR3: CAIRGGDRLNNEQFF
DNA: TGTGCCATCAGAGGAGGGGACAGGCTGAACAATGAGCAGTTCTTC

V: TRBV19
size: once
D: -
J: TRBJ1-1
CDR3: CASSIQGANTEAFF
DNA: TGTGCCAGTAGTATCCAGGGTGCGAACACTGAAGCTTTCTTT

V: TRBV28
size: -
D: TRBD1
J: TRBJ2-7
CDR3: CASNPPGTGAYEQYF
DNA: TGTGCCAGCAACCCTCCAGGGACAGGAGCCTACGAGCAGTACTTC

V: TRBV7-8
size: -
D: -
J: TRBJ1-3
CDR3: CASSHRRKTSESSGNTIYF
DNA: TGTGCCAGCAGCCACAGGCGTAAAACCTCAGAGAGCTCTGGAAACACCATATATTTT

V: TRBV30
size: -
D: TRBD1
J: TRBJ2-7
CDR3: CAREGRTGHHEQYF
DNA: TGTGCCCGGGAAGGGCGGACAGGGCACCACGAGCAGTACTTC

V: TRBV11-2
size: -
D: -
J: TRBJ1-1
CDR3: CASSARQVGILDTEAFF
DNA: TGTGCCAGCAGCGCCCGACAGGTGGGTATCCTGGACACTGAAGCTTTCTTT

V: TRBV9
size: -
D: -
J: TRBJ2-2
CDR3: CASSVVRDTGELFF
DNA: TGTGCCAGCAGCGTGGTCCGGGACACCGGGGAGCTGTTTTTT

V: TRBV4-3
size: -
D: -
J: TRBJ1-3
CDR3: CASSQEPLWGEDLGNTIYF
DNA: TGCGCCAGCAGCCAAGAGCCCCTGTGGGGGGAGGACCTTGGAAACACCATATATTTT

V: TRBV6-5
size: -
D: -
J: TRBJ1-1
CDR3: CASSYDIVVAEAFF
DNA: TGTGCCAGCAGTTACGACATTGTAGTCGCTGAAGCTTTCTTT

V: TRBV28
size: -
D: TRBD1
J: TRBJ2-1
CDR3: CASSYDLTGTGENYNEQFF
DNA: TGTGCCAGCAGTTATGATCTCACCGGGACAGGGGAAAACTACAATGAGCAGTTCTTC

V: TRBV27
size: -
D: -
J: TRBJ1-5
CDR3: CASSFRGAGSNQPQHF
DNA: TGTGCCAGCAGTTTCCGGGGGGCTGGAAGCAATCAGCCCCAGCATTTT

V: TRBV5-6
size: -
D: TRBD1
J: TRBJ2-7
CDR3: CASSDAGQGLTYEQYF
DNA: TGTGCCAGCAGCGATGCGGGACAGGGATTAACCTACGAGCAGTACTTC

V: TRBV9
size: -
D: TRBD2
J: TRBJ2-4
CDR3: CASSPTTSGGTLAKNIQYF
DNA: TGTGCCAGCAGCCCGACGACTAGCGGGGGCACTCTAGCCAAAAACATTCAGTACTTC

V: TRBV19
size: once
D: TRBD1
J: TRBJ2-7
CDR3: CASSMGQATYEQYF
DNA: TGTGCCAGTAGTATGGGACAGGCGACCTACGAGCAGTACTTC

V: TRBV5-5
size: -
D: TRBD1
J: TRBJ2-2
CDR3: CASSFRQGVETGELFF
DNA: TGTGCCAGCAGCTTTAGACAGGGGGTGGAAACCGGGGAGCTGTTTTTT

V: TRBV5-8
size: -
D: TRBD2
J: TRBJ2-1
CDR3: CASSWGLAGGSYNEQFF
DNA: TGTGCCAGCAGCTGGGGACTAGCGGGGGGTTCCTACAATGAGCAGTTCTTC

V: TRBV5-4
size: -
D: TRBD2
J: TRBJ2-5
CDR3: CASSLVGGGQETQYF
DNA: TGTGCCAGCAGCTTGGTTGGCGGGGGACAAGAGACCCAGTACTTC

V: TRBV2
size: -
D: -
J: TRBJ1-3
CDR3: CASRADISGNTIYF
DNA: TGTGCCAGCAGGGCGGACATTTCTGGAAACACCATATATTTT

V: TRBV28
size: -
D: TRBD1
J: TRBJ2-7
CDR3: CASSVPGQGVTYEQYF
DNA: TGTGCCAGCAGTGTACCCGGACAGGGGGTTACCTACGAGCAGTACTTC

V: TRBV4-3
size: -
D: -
J: TRBJ2-7
CDR3: CASSQAETGTYEQYF
DNA: TGCGCCAGCAGCCAAGCTGAGACGGGAACCTACGAGCAGTACTTC

V: TRBV7-9
size: -
D: TRBD1
J: TRBJ2-4
CDR3: CASSLWTGINIQYF
DNA: TGTGCCAGCAGCTTATGGACAGGGATAAACATTCAGTACTTC

V: TRBV11-3
size: -
D: TRBD2
J: TRBJ2-3
CDR3: CASSLGIAGGIHTQYF
DNA: TGTGCCAGCAGCTTAGGAATAGCGGGGGGTATCCATACGCAGTATTTT

V: TRBV30
size: -
D: -
J: TRBJ2-2
CDR3: CAWRGSGTGELFF
DNA: TGTGCCTGGAGGGGGTCGGGGACCGGGGAGCTGTTTTTT

V: TRBV15
size: -
D: TRBD2
J: TRBJ2-1
CDR3: CATSREIGGSFYNEQFF
DNA: TGTGCCACCAGCAGAGAAATCGGCGGGAGTTTCTACAATGAGCAGTTCTTC

V: TRBV13
size: -
D: -
J: TRBJ2-1
CDR3: CASSEAVGVGEQFF
DNA: TGTGCCAGCAGCGAAGCCGTGGGCGTTGGCGAGCAGTTCTTC

V: TRBV7-9
size: -
D: TRBD2
J: TRBJ2-1
CDR3: CASSLYLAGGINEQFF
DNA: TGTGCCAGCAGCTTATATCTAGCGGGGGGGATCAATGAGCAGTTCTTC

V: TRBV25-1
size: -
D: -
J: TRBJ1-5
CDR3: CASSEPVSGTSNQPQHF
DNA: TGTGCCAGCAGTGAGCCCGTCTCAGGCACCAGCAATCAGCCCCAGCATTTT

V: TRBV7-8
size: -
D: TRBD2
J: TRBJ2-7
CDR3: CASSPGTNPYEQYF
DNA: TGTGCCAGCAGCCCCGGGACTAACCCCTACGAGCAGTACTTC

V: TRBV6-6
size: -
D: TRBD2
J: TRBJ2-1
CDR3: CASFSGTSLNEQFF
DNA: TGTGCCAGCTTCTCCGGGACTAGCCTCAATGAGCAGTTCTTC

V: TRBV7-8
size: -
D: -
J: TRBJ1-2
CDR3: CASSPLGHQPYGYTF
DNA: TGTGCCAGCAGCCCATTGGGGCACCAACCCTATGGCTACACCTTC

V: TRBV6-4
size: -
D: -
J: TRBJ2-3
CDR3: CASSESQGSDTQYF
DNA: TGTGCCAGCAGTGAATCCCAGGGCTCAGATACGCAGTATTTT

V: TRBV6-5
size: -
D: TRBD1
J: TRBJ1-2
CDR3: CASSTGGAGYTF
DNA: TGTGCCAGCAGCACAGGGGGAGCTGGCTACACCTTC

V: TRBV6-1
size: -
D: TRBD1
J: TRBJ1-6
CDR3: CASSVGQENSPLHF
DNA: TGTGCCAGCAGTGTGGGACAGGAAAATTCACCCCTCCACTTT

V: TRBV15
size: -
D: TRBD1
J: TRBJ2-7
CDR3: CATSSSFSGTGPYEQYF
DNA: TGTGCCACCAGCAGCTCTTTTTCTGGGACAGGGCCCTACGAGCAGTACTTC

V: TRBV29-1
size: -
D: -
J: TRBJ1-2
CDR3: CSVSENGYTF
DNA: TGCAGCGTTTCCGAGAATGGCTACACCTTC

V: TRBV28
size: -
D: -
J: TRBJ2-3
CDR3: CATRLTNTQYF
DNA: TGTGCCACCAGACTCACTAATACGCAGTATTTT

V: TRBV6-6
size: -
D: -
J: TRBJ1-2
CDR3: CASRADGGSYGYTF
DNA: TGTGCCAGCAGAGCGGACGGAGGTAGCTATGGCTACACCTTC

V: TRBV4-2
size: -
D: -
J: TRBJ2-7
CDR3: CASSPQRESYEQYF
DNA: TGTGCCAGCAGCCCTCAAAGGGAGTCCTACGAGCAGTACTTC

V: TRBV30
size: -
D: -
J: TRBJ1-2
CDR3: CAWSVSGGQGYTF
DNA: TGTGCCTGGAGTGTGTCGGGGGGCCAGGGCTACACCTTC

V: TRBV29-1
size: -
D: TRBD1
J: TRBJ2-2
CDR3: CSVLGQLTGELFF
DNA: TGCAGCGTCCTGGGACAGCTCACCGGGGAGCTGTTTTTT

V: TRBV6-1
size: few
D: -
J: TRBJ2-1
CDR3: CASRIAVRSNEQFF
DNA: TGTGCCAGCAGGATAGCGGTCCGAAGCAATGAGCAGTTCTTC

V: TRBV29-1
size: few
D: -
J: TRBJ2-7
CDR3: CSVWLLRGPYEQYF
DNA: TGCAGCGTTTGGCTCTTGCGGGGGCCCTACGAGCAGTACTTC

V: TRBV5-5
size: -
D: -
J: TRBJ1-3
CDR3: CASSLRAGEGNTIYF
DNA: TGTGCCAGCAGCTTGAGGGCAGGGGAAGGAAACACCATATATTTT

V: TRBV5-4
size: -
D: TRBD2
J: TRBJ2-6
CDR3: CASSLWGGGGTGANVLTF
DNA: TGTGCCAGCAGCTTGTGGGGTGGGGGGGGAACTGGGGCCAACGTCCTGACTTTC

V: TRBV7-2
size: -
D: -
J: TRBJ1-6
CDR3: CASSLVPEIRSPLHF
DNA: TGTGCCAGCAGCTTAGTCCCGGAGATAAGGTCACCCCTCCACTTT

V: TRBV18
size: -
D: -
J: TRBJ2-5
CDR3: CASSPQLRGGDQETQYF
DNA: TGTGCCAGCTCGCCCCAATTGAGGGGGGGCGACCAAGAGACCCAGTACTTC

V: TRBV27
size: -
D: -
J: TRBJ1-1
CDR3: CASSLRSWTEAFF
DNA: TGTGCCAGCAGTTTGAGGAGTTGGACTGAAGCTTTCTTT

V: TRBV18
size: -
D: -
J: TRBJ2-5
CDR3: CASSPGVQETQYF
DNA: TGTGCCAGCTCACCGGGCGTCCAAGAGACCCAGTACTTC

V: TRBV6-5
size: -
D: -
J: TRBJ2-1
CDR3: CASSYDSRQVNEQFF
DNA: TGTGCCAGCAGTTACGACAGCCGCCAGGTCAATGAGCAGTTCTTC

V: TRBV27
size: -
D: -
J: TRBJ2-3
CDR3: CASSLLGTDTQYF
DNA: TGTGCCAGCAGTTTGCTAGGCACAGATACGCAGTATTTT

V: TRBV28
size: -
D: TRBD2
J: TRBJ2-7
CDR3: CASSFGLAGVGDEQYF
DNA: TGTGCCAGCAGTTTCGGACTAGCGGGGGTGGGGGACGAGCAGTACTTC